This entry describes one T cell receptor beta chain. Its antigen is not identified. This entry belongs to a study of OX40 agonist ivuxolimab in advanced cancers. Points from the study as a whole: There was clonal expansion of CD4+ and CD8+ blood T cells by week 6 at 0.1 to 3.0 mg/kg.

Some clones are missing from TCRdb's copy, which holds only in-frame ones; the method was immunoSEQ multiplex PCR. The sample has 20,000 or so clones, over 80% seen once. Per the germline V gene, CDR1 is SEHNR and CDR2 is FQNEAQ (reference sequence). The ends were cut back, 4 bases at V and 2 bases at J, with 12 bases in the middle. This CDR3 has 15 amino acids. Any history of autoimmune disease or systemic immunosuppression disqualified patients. This receptor was obtained from an adult with an advanced solid tumor such as melanoma, head and neck, liver or kidney cancer. The V and J genes are TRBV7-9 and TRBJ1-3; D is undetermined. The sample consisted of CD4+ or CD8+ T cells sorted from blood, taken in a trial of the OX40 agonist ivuxolimab. This CDR3 reads CASSSRTGTGNTIYF. The CDR3 bases are TGTGCCAGCAGCTCACGCACGGGGACTGGAAACACCATATATTTT.